Below, 11 T cell receptor beta chains from the same sample are listed, as sequenced in a study of CD8 T cells in cerebrospinal fluid in Alzheimer's disease. TCRdb processed the 10x single-cell sequencing reads again and assigns one entry to each CDR3 protein, with no DNA. This sample contains approximately 1,100 distinct CDR3 sequences. Sequenced sample: cerebrospinal fluid. Every receptor here comes from a human donor in good health.

This clonotype shows up as medium-sized by frequency. The rearrangement links TRBV5-8 to TRBJ2-7; TCRdb proposes TRBD1, but this gene call is untestable without DNA. The CDR3 spans 15 residues. Per the germline V gene, CDR1 is SGHTS and CDR2 is YDEGEE. CDR3 residues: CASSLAGTGSSEQYF.

This clonotype is called medium-sized based on its frequency. The chain has TRBV6-1 and TRBJ1-2; the TRBD1 assignment by TCRdb is unverifiable without DNA. CDR3 length equals 13 residues. CDR1 is MNHNS, CDR2 SASEGT, per germline. The CDR3 reads CASRGQDFYGYTF.

This clonotype is classed as medium-sized by frequency. V and J are TRBV19 and TRBJ2-3; TCRdb reports TRBD1, a call that lacks DNA to check it against. This CDR3 contains 15 residues. Germline CDR1 reads LNHDA; CDR2 reads SQIVND (reference sequence). Here the CDR3 reads CASSLGHPSTDTQYF.

This clonotype is called medium-sized based on its frequency. The chain joins TRBV6-1 to TRBJ1-1. The CDR3 runs to 13 residues. CDR1 is MNHNS, CDR2 SASEGT, per germline. The chain's CDR3 is CASRRAEYTEAFF.

The V and J genes are TRBV14 and TRBJ1-2. The CDR3 contains 14 residues. Germline CDR1 reads SGHDN; CDR2 reads FVKESK. The CDR3 sequence: CASSQGAGNYGYTF.

This clonotype counts as large by frequency. This rearrangement joins TRBV12-3 or TRBV12-4 to TRBJ2-7. This CDR3 has 13 residues. The chain's CDR3 is CASSLVAVYEQYF.

Considering frequency, this clonotype is medium-sized. The chain couples TRBV12-3 or TRBV12-4 to TRBJ2-2. The length of the CDR3 is 13 residues. CDR3 sequence: CASSNSNTGELFF.

By frequency, this clonotype is large (0.1 to 1%). This chain connects TRBV5-1 to TRBJ1-6; the TRBD1 assignment by TCRdb is unverifiable without DNA. The CDR3 is 16 residues long. Germline CDR1 SGHRS, CDR2 YFSETQ. The CDR3 region is CASSLGDTGYNSPLHF.

Frequency places this clonotype as medium-sized (0.01 to 0.1%). The chain carries TRBV4-2 and TRBJ2-7; TCRdb selects TRBD1, and the lack of DNA leaves this call unchecked. In germline, CDR1 is LGHNA, CDR2 YNFKEQ. This CDR3 comprises 15 residues. CDR3 region: CASSPSGTGVYEQYF.

The chain recombines TRBV12-3 or TRBV12-4 with TRBJ2-3. CDR3 length equals 15 residues. The CDR3 protein is CASSSHRRGTDTQYF.

By frequency, this clonotype is medium-sized. CDR3 sequence reads: CASSLVSGQGVSSGNTIYF. The V call is TRBV5-1, the J call TRBJ1-3; TCRdb's assignment of TRBD1 cannot be checked, as there is no DNA. Germline V CDR1 and CDR2: SGHRS, YFSETQ. The CDR3 is 19 amino acids. Drawing the rest from reference TRBV5-1 and TRBJ1-3, the complete variable domain is KAGVTQTPRYLIKTRGQQVTLSCSPISGHRSVSWYQQTPGQGLQFLFEYFSETQRNKGNFPGRFSGRQFSNSRSEMNVSTLELGDSALYLCASSLVSGQGVSSGNTIYFGEGSWLTVV.